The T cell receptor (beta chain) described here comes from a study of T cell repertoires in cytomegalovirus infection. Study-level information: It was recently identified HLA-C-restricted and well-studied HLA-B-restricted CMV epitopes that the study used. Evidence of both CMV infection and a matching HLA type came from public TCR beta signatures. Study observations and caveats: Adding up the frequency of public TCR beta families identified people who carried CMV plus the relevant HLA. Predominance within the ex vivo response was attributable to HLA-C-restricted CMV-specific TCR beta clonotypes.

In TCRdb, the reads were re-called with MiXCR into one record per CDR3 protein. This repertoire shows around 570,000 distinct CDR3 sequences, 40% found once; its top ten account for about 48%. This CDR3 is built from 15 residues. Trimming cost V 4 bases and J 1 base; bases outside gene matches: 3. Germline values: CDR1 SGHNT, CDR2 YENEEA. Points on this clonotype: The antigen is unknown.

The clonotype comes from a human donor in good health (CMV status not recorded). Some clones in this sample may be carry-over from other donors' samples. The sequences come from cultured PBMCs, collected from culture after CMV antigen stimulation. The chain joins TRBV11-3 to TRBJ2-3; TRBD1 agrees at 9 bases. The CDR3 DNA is TGTGCCAGCAGCTCGGGACAGGGACGCACAGATACGCAGTATTTT. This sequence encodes CASSSGQGRTDTQYF.